A selection of T cell receptor beta chains follows, all from one sample in a study of blood T cell repertoires in COVID-19. Sequencing was performed with immunoSEQ multiplex PCR; in TCRdb, only in-frame clones are kept and a portion is missing. The sample has approximately 100,000 clones; roughly 80% are singletons. Sequencing used peripheral blood. The receptor source for this set is a man aged 55 to 69 with acute or convalescent COVID-19. Both conserved end residues are part of each CDR3. D genes are given only for firm matches. Expanded clones get a size class; other rows say once, few or many, or leave the size out.

.	TRBD2	TRBV7-8	TRBJ2-5	TGTGCCAGCACACGCATCCGGGAGGAAGAGACCCAGTACTTC	CASTRIREEETQYF
.	TRBD2	TRBV19	TRBJ2-1	TGTGCCAGTAGAGAGCGGGGGGGCTACAATGAGCAGTTCTTC	CASRERGGYNEQFF
.	.	TRBV20-1	TRBJ2-1	TGCAGTGCTAGTCCCCGAGGAGTAGCCGGATCGTTCTTC	CSASPRGVAGSFF
.	.	TRBV4-2	TRBJ2-3	TGTGCCAGCAGCCAAGGGACCGGGGGAGATACGCAGTATTTT	CASSQGTGGDTQYF
.	.	TRBV28	TRBJ1-2	TGTGCCAGCAGTCTAGCCAACTATGGCTACACCTTC	CASSLANYGYTF
.	TRBD1	TRBV10-3	TRBJ2-7	TGTGCCATCAGTGAGTTTGGACAGGGGACCCGAGGCGAGCAGTACTTC	CAISEFGQGTRGEQYF
.	.	TRBV6-6	TRBJ1-2	TGTGCCAGCAGTCAGGGCCTCGAGGGTGGCTACACCTTC	CASSQGLEGGYTF
once	TRBD1	TRBV18	TRBJ2-7	TGTGCCAGCTCATCACCAGGGGGCTCCTACGAGCAGTACTTC	CASSSPGGSYEQYF
.	TRBD2	TRBV18	TRBJ2-7	TGTGCCAGCTCACCATATTCGGTGACTAGCGGGATCTACGAGCAGTACTTC	CASSPYSVTSGIYEQYF
.	.	TRBV6-2/TRBV6-3	TRBJ2-5	TGTGCCAGCAGTTCCACAGAAAACCAAGAGACCCAGTACTTC	CASSSTENQETQYF